One and the same sample provided the 32 T cell receptor beta chains below, sequenced in a study of cytomegalovirus exposure and HLA in healthy donors. The PCR had 60 Vbeta and 13 Jbeta primers. Sequencing was performed with immunoSEQ multiplex PCR; in TCRdb, only in-frame clones are kept and a portion is missing. The sample gives about 150,000 clones, more than 60% of which show up once; about 1.5% is in the top ten. The sample taken for sequencing was PBMCs. The receptors derive from a woman aged 30 to 39 in good health and CMV-seronegative.

This chain's CDR3 is CASSLNTGREAFF. For the CDR3, the DNA is TGTGCCAGCAGCTTAAATACAGGGCGTGAAGCTTTCTTT. This chain connects TRBV7-9 to TRBJ1-1; a possible D gene is TRBD1 (6 bases). This CDR3 region has 13 residues. Germline-derived CDR1 and CDR2 are SEHNR and FQNEAQ (reference sequence). V lost 2 bases and J lost 7, with 11 bases in between.

The chain recombines TRBV7-6 with TRBJ2-5; the match to TRBD2 covers 13 bases. Germline loops: CDR1 SGHVS, CDR2 FNYEAQ. With 5 bases clipped from V and 5 bases from J, the junction kept 8 bases outside the gene matches. The CDR3 consists of 16 residues. DNA for the CDR3: TGTGCCAGCAGCAAAATGGGACTAGCGGGGTTGGAGACCCAGTACTTC. It codes for CASSKMGLAGLETQYF.

The V call is TRBV27, the J call TRBJ2-7, with a weak D call TRBD1 (7 bases). Germline assignment: CDR1 MNHEY and CDR2 SMNVEV (reference sequence). The length of the CDR3 is 14 residues. Trimming left V 6 bases short and J 1 base short, with 13 bases between. The CDR3 region is CASSTTGRSYEQYF. The CDR3 nucleotides are TGTGCCAGCAGCACGACAGGGAGGTCCTACGAGCAGTACTTC.

This sequence joins TRBV30 and TRBJ1-5, with 9 bases lining up with TRBD1. Germline values: CDR1 GTSNPN, CDR2 SVGIG (reference sequence). J lost 3 bases, V lost 1 base, and 1 base had no gene match. The CDR3 has 14 amino acids. CDR3 loop: CAWSGDRANQPQHF. CDR3 in DNA: TGTGCCTGGAGTGGGGACAGGGCCAATCAGCCCCAGCATTTT.

In this sample, this clone turned up once. The chain has TRBV10-3 and TRBJ2-7; D gene ambiguous. This CDR3 has 14 residues. V was clipped by 2 bases and J by 2 bases, with 10 bases between them. In germline, CDR1 is ENHRY, CDR2 SYGVKD. This CDR3 reads CAISERQGTYEQYF. The DNA of the CDR3 is TGTGCCATCAGTGAGAGACAAGGTACCTACGAGCAGTACTTC.

This clone has only a few counts. The chain combines TRBV6-5 with TRBJ2-1; 11 nucleotides match TRBD2. The CDR3 runs 14 residues. CDR1 and CDR2 (germline): MNHEY, SVGAGI. J lost 7 bases, V lost 6 bases, and 5 bases had no gene match. The CDR3 loop is CASRDSGGGNEQFF. CDR3 DNA sequence: TGTGCCAGCAGAGATAGCGGGGGGGGTAATGAGCAGTTCTTC.

As regards this clone: The same CDR3 arises from other DNA sequences in this sample as well. This chain links TRBV2 with TRBJ1-4, with D maybe TRBD1 (5 bases). Germline assignment: CDR1 SNHLY and CDR2 FYNNEI. CDR3 size: 14 residues. V was cut by 10 bases and J by 2 bases, with 14 bases left in between. Here the CDR3 reads CATAPGGTNEKLFF. The CDR3 nucleotides are TGTGCCACAGCACCGGGGGGGACTAATGAAAAACTGTTTTTT.

This chain connects TRBV5-1 to TRBJ1-3; 8 bases align to TRBD1. Germline V gene lookup returns CDR1 SGHRS and CDR2 YFSETQ. The V and J ends lost 4 bases and 4 bases, in that order; junction bases with no gene match: 10. The CDR3 is 16 residues long. CDR3 in amino acids: CASSTGTGQRGNTIYF. The DNA for the CDR3 is TGCGCCAGCAGCACCGGGACAGGTCAAAGAGGAAACACCATATATTTT.

The rearrangement links TRBV6-1 to TRBJ2-2; perhaps TRBD1 as D (6 bases). The CDR3 sequence is 15 residues long. Germline CDR1 is MNHNS and CDR2 is SASEGT. With 5 bases removed from V and 1 base from J, the gap between germline ends came to 11 bases. CDR3 amino acids: CASSPGTRNTGELFF. The CDR3, as DNA: TGTGCCAGCAGTCCCGGGACAAGGAACACCGGGGAGCTGTTTTTT.

V is TRBV5-1 and J is TRBJ1-1, with a weak D call TRBD1 (5 bases). Germline loops: CDR1 SGHRS, CDR2 YFSETQ. This CDR3 contains 14 residues. V shed 0 bases and J shed 1 base, with 7 bases lying between them. CDR3 loop: CASSLGQRNTEAFF. In nucleotides, the CDR3 is TGCGCCAGCAGCTTGGGACAGAGGAACACTGAAGCTTTCTTT.

This rearrangement joins TRBV2 to TRBJ2-7; 11 positions agree with TRBD1. The CDR3 sequence is 14 residues long. J gave up 4 bases and V 6 bases, and 5 bases lay outside the gene matches. Germline assignment: CDR1 SNHLY and CDR2 FYNNEI. CDR3 sequence reads: CASRRTGGMYEQYF. In DNA, the CDR3 is TGTGCCAGCAGACGGACAGGGGGCATGTACGAGCAGTACTTC.

The chain employs TRBV30 and TRBJ1-1, with D perhaps matching TRBD1 (6 bases). Trimming took 3 bases from V and 4 from J, leaving 9 bases between them. Germline assignment: CDR1 GTSNPN and CDR2 SVGIG (reference sequence). The length of the CDR3 is 12 residues. CDR3 sequence reads: CAWRGASTEAFF. CDR3 in DNA: TGTGCCTGGAGGGGGGCCTCCACTGAAGCTTTCTTT. The full variable domain, its missing parts supplied by reference TRBV30 and TRBJ1-1, is SQTIHQWPATLVQPVGSPLSLECTVEGTSNPNLYWYRQAAGRGLQLLFYSVGIGQISSEVPQNLSASRPQDRQFILSSKKLLLSDSGFYLCAWRGASTEAFFGQGTRLTVV.

V usage is TRBV6-6 and J usage is TRBJ1-2; 8 bases line up with TRBD1. The germline V gene encodes CDR1 MNHNY and CDR2 SVGAGI (reference sequence). This CDR3 is built from 13 residues. Trimming took 4 bases from V and 8 from J; bases not matched to a gene: 6. CDR3 region: CASSWTGMGGYTF. Here the CDR3 DNA reads TGTGCCAGCAGTTGGACAGGGATGGGGGGCTACACCTTC.

The V call is TRBV5-1, the J call TRBJ1-6; 7 bases match TRBD1. The V gene end was trimmed by 0 bases and the J gene end by 9 bases; junction bases not matched to a gene: 6. There are 15 residues in the CDR3. Germline CDR1 reads SGHRS; CDR2 reads YFSETQ. CDR3 nucleotide sequence: TGCGCCAGCAGCTTGGGGGACAGCGTCGGTTCACCCCTCCACTTT. Translation gives CASSLGDSVGSPLHF.

This chain connects TRBV27 to TRBJ1-1; 8 bases are shared with TRBD1. This CDR3 region has 19 residues. The ends lost 5 bases at V and 4 bases at J; junction bases unmatched: 21. The germline V gene has CDR1 MNHEY and CDR2 SMNVEV (reference sequence). DNA for the CDR3: TGTGCCAGCAGTCCGAGCGGACAGGGCTTTATTTTGGGAGGCACTGAAGCTTTCTTT. As protein: CASSPSGQGFILGGTEAFF.

This chain joins TRBV6-6 and TRBJ2-7; D unresolved. Germline CDR1 and CDR2: MNHNY and SVGAGI (reference sequence). The CDR3 extends over 9 amino acids. V lost 8 bases, J lost 5 bases, and 4 bases lay in between. CDR3 sequence reads: CASGDEQYF. CDR3 nucleotides: TGTGCCAGCGGAGACGAGCAGTACTTC.

The chain carries TRBV21-1 and TRBJ1-4; TRBD1 is taken as the D call from the table, unchecked against the DNA. TRBV21-1 is labeled a pseudogene. The CDR3 covers 21 residues. The CDR3 sequence is CASSNRDRPGQGDEAEEKLFF. In DNA, the CDR3 is TGTGCCAGCAGCAATAGGGACAGACCGGGACAGGGGGATGAGGCGGAAGAAAAACTGTTTTTT.

This chain links TRBV5-1 with TRBJ2-4; 9 bases align to TRBD2. This CDR3 comprises 17 residues. Germline values: CDR1 SGHRS, CDR2 YFSETQ. V lost 3 bases, J lost 9 bases, and 16 bases stayed unmatched. The CDR3 sequence is CASSWLASGVGDGIQYF. The CDR3 DNA reads TGCGCCAGCAGCTGGCTAGCTAGCGGGGTCGGGGATGGCATTCAGTACTTC.

The chain carries TRBV27 and TRBJ1-5, with 7 bases matching TRBD1. CDR1 is MNHEY and CDR2 is SMNVEV in the germline V gene (reference sequence). This CDR3 region has 14 residues. V dropped 5 bases and J dropped 7; count of bases not matched to a gene: 8. The CDR3 DNA sequence: TGTGCCAGCAGTGGCGACAGGGTGGGACAGCCCCAGCATTTT. It encodes CASSGDRVGQPQHF.

The chain joins TRBV6-5 to TRBJ2-5; TRBD2 matches at 11 bases. This CDR3 comprises 15 residues. Germline V lookup: CDR1 MNHEY, CDR2 SVGAGI. J lost 3 bases, V lost 7 bases, and 7 bases had no gene match. The CDR3 spells CASTPLGLAEETQYF. CDR3 sequence (DNA): TGTGCCAGCACCCCTTTGGGACTAGCGGAAGAGACCCAGTACTTC.

The J gene is TRBJ2-1, the V gene TRBV5-4; possibly TRBD1 for D (6 bases). CDR3 length equals 16 residues. Trimming shortened V by 0 bases and J by 4 bases, and 14 bases separated the two germline ends. Germline lookup yields CDR1 SGHNT and CDR2 YYREEE (reference sequence). CDR3 region: CASSLAGQSPYNEQFF. CDR3 DNA sequence: TGTGCCAGCAGCTTGGCCGGACAGAGCCCATACAATGAGCAGTTCTTC.

The chain couples TRBV12-5 to TRBJ2-5; 8 bases map to TRBD1. The germline CDR1 and CDR2 sequences are LGHNT and FRNRAP. The CDR3 loop spans 15 amino acids. After removal of 6 bases from V and 1 base from J, the junction contained 7 bases not matched to a gene. CDR3 sequence: CASGRGQGGQETQYF. The CDR3 nucleotides are TGTGCTAGTGGCCGAGGACAGGGAGGCCAAGAGACCCAGTACTTC.

V usage is TRBV7-6 and J usage is TRBJ1-1, with D possibly TRBD1 on 6 matching bases. Germline V lookup: CDR1 SGHVS, CDR2 FNYEAQ. CDR3 size: 15 residues. V gave up 0 bases and J gave up 7 bases, with 15 bases separating them. DNA for the CDR3: TGTGCCAGCAGCTTAGCGTCTAGCAGGGGTGATGAAGCTTTCTTT. This encodes CASSLASSRGDEAFF.

The rearrangement uses TRBV5-6 and TRBJ2-1; weak D call: TRBD2 (6 bases). CDR1 and CDR2 (germline): SGHDT, YYEEEE. Trimming took 1 base from V and 6 from J, leaving 14 bases between them. The CDR3 has 15 amino acids. The CDR3 DNA is TGTGCCAGCAGCTTGCTCGGGGGTTCGAGCAATGAGCAGTTCTTC. Translated: CASSLLGGSSNEQFF.

The CDR3 bases are TGTGCCAGCAGCTTGGGGACAGGGCAAGGGCCCCAGCATTTT. It specifies CASSLGTGQGPQHF. This chain links TRBV5-5 with TRBJ1-5, with 8 bases lining up with TRBD1. The CDR3 totals 14 residues. With 0 bases clipped from V and 9 bases from J, the junction kept 5 bases outside the gene matches. CDR1 is SGHKS, CDR2 YYEKEE, per germline (reference sequence).

The chain has TRBV5-4 and TRBJ2-3; TRBD2 matches 8 bases. V lost 4 bases, J lost 6 bases, and 7 bases stayed unmatched. The CDR3 extends over 14 amino acids. Germline CDR1 SGHNT, CDR2 YYREEE (reference sequence). The CDR3 here is CASSRGGVFDTQYF. The CDR3 DNA follows: TGTGCCAGCAGCCGGGGGGGAGTGTTTGATACGCAGTATTTT.

This clone occurred once. The V and J genes are TRBV10-3 and TRBJ1-1; D not resolved. CDR1 is ENHRY, CDR2 SYGVKD, per germline. Trimming took 6 bases from V and 4 from J, leaving 9 bases between them. CDR3 length equals 12 residues. This chain's CDR3 is CAIRAGGTEAFF. CDR3 bases: TGTGCCATCAGGGCGGGTGGCACTGAAGCTTTCTTT.

A single count supports this clone. The chain combines TRBV5-4 with TRBJ2-7; 9 bases map to TRBD1. The CDR3 length is 15 residues. Germline V gene sequence: CDR1 SGHNT, CDR2 YYREEE (reference sequence). V lost 2 bases and J lost 7; bases outside the gene matches: 10. The CDR3 region is CASSFKQGASEEQYF. CDR3 sequence (DNA): TGTGCCAGCAGCTTCAAACAGGGGGCAAGTGAGGAGCAGTACTTC.

The rearrangement links TRBV5-1 to TRBJ1-1; 8 bases are a match to TRBD1. Germline lookup yields CDR1 SGHRS and CDR2 YFSETQ. The trim removed 4 bases at V and 1 base at J, leaving 12 bases unmatched. CDR3 length: 17 residues. The CDR3 loop reads CASSPQGKTGANTEAFF. In DNA, the CDR3 is TGCGCCAGCAGCCCCCAAGGAAAGACAGGGGCGAACACTGAAGCTTTCTTT. Supplemented by reference TRBV5-1 and TRBJ1-1, the full variable domain reads KAGVTQTPRYLIKTRGQQVTLSCSPISGHRSVSWYQQTPGQGLQFLFEYFSETQRNKGNFPGRFSGRQFSNSRSEMNVSTLELGDSALYLCASSPQGKTGANTEAFFGQGTRLTVV.

The chain combines TRBV6-5 with TRBJ2-3; 8 nucleotides line up with TRBD1. V was pared by 5 bases and J by 7 bases, with 5 bases of the junction left unmatched. CDR1 and CDR2 from the germline V gene are MNHEY and SVGAGI. This CDR3 is 13 amino acids long. CDR3 sequence reads: CASSDNRGNTQYF. In nucleotides, the CDR3 is TGTGCCAGCAGTGACAACAGGGGGAATACGCAGTATTTT.

The rearrangement joins TRBV28 to TRBJ1-1, with D hard to call. The CDR3 loop spans 15 amino acids. V was cut by 3 bases and J by 2 bases, with 13 bases left in between. Per germline, CDR1 MDHEN and CDR2 SYDVKM. The CDR3: CASSLGGGQNTEAFF. The CDR3 DNA reads TGTGCCAGCAGTTTGGGAGGAGGGCAAAACACTGAAGCTTTCTTT.

This clone was counted once. The V and J genes are TRBV4-1 and TRBJ1-5, with 8 bases lining up with TRBD1. With V trimmed by 1 base and J by 4 bases, 12 bases remained unmatched. The CDR3 totals 18 residues. Germline loops: CDR1 MGHRA, CDR2 YSYEKL. The CDR3 nucleotides are TGCGCCAGCAGCCAAGTTGGGGACTCAGACAGGGGAAATCAGCCCCAGCATTTT. Translated: CASSQVGDSDRGNQPQHF.